This T cell receptor (beta chain) originates from a study of metastatic and nonmetastatic thyroid tumors. Trimming shortened V by 3 bases and J by 14 bases, and 24 bases separated the two germline ends. Germline V gene data show CDR1 as DFQATT and CDR2 as SNEGSKA (reference sequence). The CDR3 is made up of 14 amino acids. Authors' processing steps: The distant-metastasis classifier for papillary thyroid cancer was built from CDR3 differences across clinicopathological groups. MiXCR re-clonotyped the PCR reads for TCRdb. The V and J calls come from TCRdb's annotation, not from the publication. The profile covers around 38,000 clones, with 25% to 30% appearing a single time and nearly 10% taken by the ten largest. Every patient was untreated before thyroid surgery.

The sequence derives from a female donor with papillary thyroid cancer or a benign thyroid nodule (not recorded which). Some clones in this sample may be carry-over from other donors' samples. Sequencing was carried out using blood. The chain carries TRBV20-1 and TRBJ2-3; D is tentatively TRBD1 or TRBD2 (7 bases each). As DNA, the CDR3 is TGCAGTGCTAGGATGTGGGAGGGGGCAGATACTCGGTATTTT. Translated: CSARMWEGADTRYF.